The 14 T cell receptor beta chains reported below all come from one sample, sequenced in a study of response to subunit inactivated influenza vaccine (dated 2018 in TCRdb). The method behind the library was RT-PCR. The listed sequencing device is Illumina HiSeq 2500. The public reads were reanalyzed by TCRdb: fastp trimming at Q25, MiXCR alignment, in-frame beta chains only. Rows are unified per CDR3 protein, each entry keeping the most common DNA and genes. Across this sample there are under 850,000 distinct CDR3 sequences, with approximately 17% seen only once. The ten largest clones take up around 9.9% of the sample. The sequences come from PBMCs from blood, collected more than 4 days after vaccination. The receptors originated from a man aged 50-59 years who received an inactivated influenza vaccine. Donor details come from another sample of the same person, matched by shared clones.

This clonotype was seen only a few times. V and J are TRBV4-1 and TRBJ2-3; D not resolved. Trimming cost V 1 base and J 2 bases, with 7 bases left between them. Germline V CDR1 and CDR2: MGHRA, YSYEKL. The CDR3 is 14 residues long. The CDR3 sequence is CASSQGNYTDTQYF. The CDR3 nucleotides read TGCGCCAGCAGCCAAGGAAACTACACAGATACGCAGTATTTT.

V is TRBV29-1 and J is TRBJ2-7; D is perhaps TRBD2 (6 bases). The CDR3 covers 13 residues. Between the trimmed V and J ends, which lost 4 bases and 7 bases, there was a span of 17 bases. The V gene's germline CDR1 is SQVTM and CDR2 ANQGSEA. CDR3 amino acids: CSVAAGGRGEQYF. The CDR3 region has the DNA TGCAGCGTTGCCGCGGGCGGCCGGGGGGAGCAGTACTTC.

The V gene is TRBV18, the J gene TRBJ2-7; 11 bases agree with TRBD2. Trimming took 2 bases from V and 5 from J; bases not matched to a gene: 14. The V gene's germline CDR1 is KGHSH and CDR2 LQKENI. The CDR3 has 18 residues. For the CDR3, the DNA is TGTGCCAGCTCACCAATACCTCCTCTAGCGGGAGGCGCGGACGAGCAGTACTTC. Translating gives CASSPIPPLAGGADEQYF. Looking up the rest from reference TRBV18 and TRBJ2-7 gives the full variable domain: NAGVMQNPRHLVRRRGQEARLRCSPMKGHSHVYWYRQLPEEGLKFMVYLQKENIIDESGMPKERFSAEFPKEGPSILRIQQVVRGDSAAYFCASSPIPPLAGGADEQYFGPGTRLTVT.

V usage is TRBV5-1 and J usage is TRBJ2-3, with D possibly TRBD2 on 5 matching bases. In germline, CDR1 is SGHRS, CDR2 YFSETQ. This CDR3 has 12 amino acids. Trimming pared 8 bases from V and 2 bases from J, leaving 9 bases between. The chain's CDR3 is CASGENTDTQYF. CDR3 DNA sequence: TGCGCCAGTGGGGAGAACACAGATACGCAGTATTTT.

The chain couples TRBV6-5 to TRBJ1-2; no clear D. CDR1 is MNHEY, CDR2 SVGAGI, per germline. CDR3 length equals 13 residues. V lost 4 bases and J lost 2, with 8 bases in between. The CDR3 sequence is CASSSKLNYGYTF. CDR3 DNA: TGTGCCAGCAGTTCCAAACTGAACTATGGCTACACCTTC.

The V call is TRBV7-9, the J call TRBJ2-7; no definite D call. The CDR3 covers 14 residues. V shed 2 bases and J shed 3 bases, with 11 bases lying between them. Germline V CDR1 and CDR2: SEHNR, FQNEAQ (reference sequence). DNA of the CDR3: TGTGCCAGCAGCTTAAAGGCAGGCAGCTACGAGCAGTACTTC. It encodes CASSLKAGSYEQYF.

This chain joins TRBV7-8 and TRBJ1-2; maybe TRBD1 (5 bases). The CDR3 length is 14 residues. Germline assignment: CDR1 SGHVS and CDR2 FQNEAQ. V was cut by 2 bases and J by 1 base, with 8 bases left in between. The CDR3 protein is CASSLRTFNYGYTF. The CDR3 DNA sequence: TGTGCCAGCAGCTTAAGGACATTTAACTATGGCTACACCTTC.

This clonotype was recorded at least ten times. This chain connects TRBV10-3 to TRBJ2-1; D gene ambiguous. V dropped 4 bases and J dropped 2 bases, with 12 bases sitting between them. The CDR3 runs to 15 residues. The V gene's germline CDR1 is ENHRY and CDR2 SYGVKD. The CDR3: CAISGSESPYNEQFF. For the CDR3, the DNA is TGTGCCATCAGTGGGAGCGAGTCCCCCTACAATGAGCAGTTCTTC.

A few counts support this clonotype. The chain couples TRBV3-1 to TRBJ2-7, with 9 bases identical to TRBD1. V lost 4 bases, J lost 3 bases, and 7 bases stayed unmatched. The CDR3 length is 15 residues. Germline V gene sequence: CDR1 LGHDT, CDR2 YNNKEL (reference sequence). The CDR3 sequence: CASSLYGTGSYEQYF. The DNA for the CDR3 is TGTGCCAGCAGCCTCTACGGGACAGGGAGCTACGAGCAGTACTTC.

The CDR3 protein is CASSHRGWMGRQGVQETQYF. DNA for the CDR3: TGTGCCAGCAGCCATAGAGGCTGGATGGGAAGGCAGGGTGTGCAAGAGACCCAGTACTTC. The chain carries TRBV3-1 and TRBJ2-5; possible D gene TRBD1, 5 bases. Per the germline V gene, CDR1 is LGHDT and CDR2 is YNNKEL (reference sequence). Deletions cut 3 bases from V and 2 bases from J, with 28 bases between. CDR3 length equals 20 residues.

The CDR3 sequence is CASSLARQGRNTIYF. The CDR3 coding sequence is TGTGCCAGCAGCTTAGCTCGTCAGGGAAGGAACACCATATATTTT. The chain uses TRBV7-9 and TRBJ1-3; possibly TRBD1 for D (5 bases). The CDR3 runs to 15 residues. Trimming stripped 0 bases from V and 7 bases from J, with 13 bases between. Germline lookup yields CDR1 SEHNR and CDR2 FQNEAQ (reference sequence).

This clonotype was counted many times. This chain uses TRBV5-1 with TRBJ2-3; D ambiguous. V lost 6 bases and J 0 bases, leaving 8 bases between the germline ends. This CDR3 contains 13 residues. Germline V gives CDR1 SGHRS, CDR2 YFSETQ. CDR3 DNA: TGCGCCAGCAACGCGGACAGCACAGATACGCAGTATTTT. This codes for CASNADSTDTQYF.

This chain connects TRBV28 to TRBJ2-3, with D hard to call. CDR3 length: 12 amino acids. The V gene's germline CDR1 is MDHEN and CDR2 SYDVKM. Trimming cost V 2 bases and J 9 bases, with 9 bases left between them. The CDR3 sequence: CASSLAARTQYF. CDR3 sequence (DNA): TGTGCCAGCAGTTTAGCGGCGCGCACGCAGTATTTT. Variable domain in full (rest from reference TRBV28 and TRBJ2-3): DVKVTQSSRYLVKRTGEKVFLECVQDMDHENMFWYRQDPGLGLRLIYFSYDVKMKEKGDIPEGYSVSREKKERFSLILESASTNQTSMYLCASSLAARTQYFGPGTRLTVL.

This clonotype was recorded at least ten times. Relative to the germline gene, one junction end is altered; a read error may explain this. The CDR3 sequence: CASSQDRGYGYTF. The DNA for the CDR3 is TGTGCCAGCAGTCAGGACAGGGGCTATGGCTACACCTTC. The chain is built from TRBV4-3 and TRBJ1-2; 9 nucleotides match TRBD1. Germline lookup yields CDR1 LGHNA and CDR2 YSLEER. This CDR3 has 13 amino acids.